This T cell receptor beta chain was identified in a study of blood T cell repertoires in COVID-19. Sequencing used immunoSEQ multiplex PCR; TCRdb keeps in-frame clones, though not all of them. The data contain about 300,000 clones, under 90% of them seen just once; the ten biggest clones take up about 10%. This CDR3 comprises 12 residues. Trimming pared 1 base from V and 4 bases from J, leaving 2 bases between. Germline loops: CDR1 LNHNV, CDR2 YYDKDF (reference sequence). Sequencing was carried out using PBMCs or T cells enriched from blood (not recorded which). The clonotype was recovered from a woman younger than 30 who had recovered from COVID-19. This chain connects TRBV15 to TRBJ2-1; D call uncertain. Here the CDR3 reads CATSRAYNEQFF. Here the CDR3 DNA reads TGTGCCACCAGCAGAGCGTACAATGAGCAGTTCTTC.